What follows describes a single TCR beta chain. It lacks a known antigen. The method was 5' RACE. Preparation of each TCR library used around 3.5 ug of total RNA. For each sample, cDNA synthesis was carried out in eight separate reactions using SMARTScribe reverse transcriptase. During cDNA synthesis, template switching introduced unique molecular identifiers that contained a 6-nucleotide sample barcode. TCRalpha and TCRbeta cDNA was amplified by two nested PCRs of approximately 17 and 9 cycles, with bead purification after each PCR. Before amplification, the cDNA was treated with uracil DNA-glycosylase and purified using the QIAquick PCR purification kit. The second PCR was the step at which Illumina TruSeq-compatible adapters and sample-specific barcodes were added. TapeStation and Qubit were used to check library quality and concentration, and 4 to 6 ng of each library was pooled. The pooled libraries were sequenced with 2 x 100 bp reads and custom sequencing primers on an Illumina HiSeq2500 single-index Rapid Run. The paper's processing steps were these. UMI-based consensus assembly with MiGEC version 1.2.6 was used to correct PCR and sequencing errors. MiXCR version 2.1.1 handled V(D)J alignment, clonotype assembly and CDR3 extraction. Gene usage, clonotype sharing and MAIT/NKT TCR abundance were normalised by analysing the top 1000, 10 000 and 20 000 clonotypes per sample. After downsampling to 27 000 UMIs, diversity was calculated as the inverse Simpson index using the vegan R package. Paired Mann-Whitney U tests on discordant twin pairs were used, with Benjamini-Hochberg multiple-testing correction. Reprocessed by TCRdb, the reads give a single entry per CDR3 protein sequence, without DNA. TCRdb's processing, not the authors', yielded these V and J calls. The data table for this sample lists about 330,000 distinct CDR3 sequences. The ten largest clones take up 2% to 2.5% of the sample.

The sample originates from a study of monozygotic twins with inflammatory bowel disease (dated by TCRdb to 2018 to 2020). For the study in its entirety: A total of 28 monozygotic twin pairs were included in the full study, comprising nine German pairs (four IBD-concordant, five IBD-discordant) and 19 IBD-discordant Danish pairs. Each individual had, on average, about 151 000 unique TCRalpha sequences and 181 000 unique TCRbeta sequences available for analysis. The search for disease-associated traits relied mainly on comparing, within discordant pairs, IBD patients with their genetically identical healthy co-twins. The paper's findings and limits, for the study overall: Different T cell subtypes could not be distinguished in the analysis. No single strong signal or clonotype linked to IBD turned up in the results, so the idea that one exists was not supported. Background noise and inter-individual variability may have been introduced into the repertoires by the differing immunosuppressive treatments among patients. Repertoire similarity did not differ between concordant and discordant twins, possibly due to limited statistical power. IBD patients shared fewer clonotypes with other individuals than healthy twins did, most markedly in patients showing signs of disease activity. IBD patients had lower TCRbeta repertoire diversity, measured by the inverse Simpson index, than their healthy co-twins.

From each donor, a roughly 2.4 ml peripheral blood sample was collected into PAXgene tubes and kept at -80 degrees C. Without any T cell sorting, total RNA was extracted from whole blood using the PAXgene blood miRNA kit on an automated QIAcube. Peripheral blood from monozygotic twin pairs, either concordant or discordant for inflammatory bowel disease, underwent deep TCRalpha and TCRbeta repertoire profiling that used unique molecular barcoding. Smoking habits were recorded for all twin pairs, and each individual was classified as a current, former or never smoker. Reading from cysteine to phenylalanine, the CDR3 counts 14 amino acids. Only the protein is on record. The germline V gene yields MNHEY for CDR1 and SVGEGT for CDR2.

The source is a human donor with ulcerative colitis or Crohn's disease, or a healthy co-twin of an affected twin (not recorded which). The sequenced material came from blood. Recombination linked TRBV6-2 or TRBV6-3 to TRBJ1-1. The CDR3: CASRHPSGKTEAFF.